The text below deals with one TCR beta chain. Its antigen is unidentified. The germline CDR1 and CDR2 sequences are SGHTA and FQGNSA. This CDR3 spans 13 amino acids. The V segment lost 8 bases and the J segment 8 bases; nucleotides outside the gene matches: 6. The sample comes from a study of cytomegalovirus exposure and HLA in healthy donors. Regarding the study as a whole: In an earlier analysis, most TCR beta V segments were productive about 87% or about 30% of the time.

This PCR relied on a set of 60 Vbeta primers and 13 Jbeta primers. Using immunoSEQ multiplex PCR, the repertoire was profiled, and TCRdb retains in-frame clones only, with some absent. The repertoire holds some 120,000 clones, with approximately 78% as singletons. Among the donors, all were healthy bone marrow donors. The specimen was PBMCs. The chain recombines TRBV7-2 with TRBJ1-4; 9 bases line up with TRBD1. The TCR originated in a woman between 40 and 55 years old in good health and CMV-seronegative. The CDR3, as DNA: TGTGCCAGCGGGACAGGGCTCTCGGAAAAACTGTTTTTT. Translation gives CASGTGLSEKLFF. The variable domain in full, with the rest retrieved from reference TRBV7-2 and TRBJ1-4, is GAGVSQSPSNKVTEKGKDVELRCDPISGHTALYWYRQSLGQGLEFLIYFQGNSAPDKSGLPSDRFSAERTGGSVSTLTIQRTQQEDSAVYLCASGTGLSEKLFFGSGTQLSVL.